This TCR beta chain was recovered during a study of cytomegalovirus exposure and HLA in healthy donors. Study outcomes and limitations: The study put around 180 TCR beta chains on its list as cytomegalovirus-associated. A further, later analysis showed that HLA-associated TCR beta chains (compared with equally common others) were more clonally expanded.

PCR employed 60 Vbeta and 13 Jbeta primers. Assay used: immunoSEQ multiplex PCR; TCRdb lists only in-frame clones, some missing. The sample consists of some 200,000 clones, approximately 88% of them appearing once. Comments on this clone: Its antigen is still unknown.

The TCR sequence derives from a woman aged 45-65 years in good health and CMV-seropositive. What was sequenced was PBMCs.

CDR3 loop: CASAFGVFGGQPQHF. In nucleotides, the CDR3 is TGTGCCAGCGCGTTCGGGGTCTTCGGGGGTCAGCCCCAGCATTTT. The gene calls are TRBV7-2 and TRBJ1-5; D may be TRBD1 (5 bases). Germline V gene lookup returns CDR1 SGHTA and CDR2 FQGNSA. The CDR3 loop spans 15 amino acids. V was trimmed by 8 bases and J by 6 bases, leaving 20 bases between them.